Listed here are 20 T cell receptor beta chains from one sample, sequenced in a study of cytomegalovirus exposure and HLA in healthy donors. Primers included in the PCR were 60 Vbeta and 13 Jbeta primers. The repertoire was sequenced with immunoSEQ multiplex PCR; TCRdb's copy has only in-frame clones and lacks some. The table includes roughly 120,000 clones, more than 75% detected once. What was sequenced was PBMCs. The receptors were sampled from a man aged 40-49 years in good health and CMV-seronegative.

This clone was seen a single time. This rearrangement joins TRBV7-9 to TRBJ1-2; D is perhaps TRBD1 (6 bases). Trimming cost V 5 bases and J 4 bases, with 8 bases left between them. Germline assignment: CDR1 SEHNR and CDR2 FQNEAQ (reference sequence). The CDR3 spans 12 residues. The CDR3 sequence: CASSRDTYGYTF. The CDR3 nucleotides are TGTGCCAGCAGCCGGGACACCTATGGCTACACCTTC.

The chain's CDR3 is CASSLEDRRYTF. As DNA, the CDR3 is TGTGCCAGCAGCTTAGAGGACAGGAGATACACCTTC. The chain has TRBV7-9 and TRBJ1-2; 7 nucleotides line up with TRBD1. V lost 1 base to trimming and J lost 11 bases; unmatched junction nucleotides: 4. The CDR3 has 12 amino acids. Germline loops: CDR1 SEHNR, CDR2 FQNEAQ (reference sequence).

J is TRBJ1-2 and V is TRBV9, with D unclear. V lost 0 bases and J lost 3, with 6 bases in between. The CDR3 has 13 residues. Germline V lookup: CDR1 SGDLS, CDR2 YYNGEE. The CDR3 is CASSVALDYGYTF. CDR3 nucleotide sequence: TGTGCCAGCAGCGTAGCTCTCGACTATGGCTACACCTTC. Drawing the rest from reference TRBV9 and TRBJ1-2, the complete variable domain is DSGVTQTPKHLITATGQRVTLRCSPRSGDLSVYWYQQSLDQGLQFLIQYYNGEERAKGNILERFSAQQFPDLHSELNLSSLELGDSALYFCASSVALDYGYTFGSGTRLTVV.

This chain uses TRBV9 with TRBJ2-1, with 9 bases identical to TRBD2. CDR3 length: 14 amino acids. Germline values: CDR1 SGDLS, CDR2 YYNGEE. J lost 6 bases, V lost 3 bases, and 4 bases had no gene match. The CDR3 coding sequence is TGTGCCAGCAGCGCGGGCGGGGGGGCCAATGAGCAGTTCTTC. Translated: CASSAGGGANEQFF. The whole variable domain, filled in from reference TRBV9 and TRBJ2-1, reads DSGVTQTPKHLITATGQRVTLRCSPRSGDLSVYWYQQSLDQGLQFLIQYYNGEERAKGNILERFSAQQFPDLHSELNLSSLELGDSALYFCASSAGGGANEQFFGPGTRLTVL.

Only a few counts were recorded for this clone. The rearrangement joins TRBV15 to TRBJ2-5; D is unresolved. Germline assignment: CDR1 LNHNV and CDR2 YYDKDF (reference sequence). Trimming took 3 bases from V and 2 from J, leaving 4 bases between them. The CDR3 is 12 residues long. The CDR3 reads CATSSGQETQYF. The CDR3 DNA reads as TGTGCCACCAGCAGCGGTCAAGAGACCCAGTACTTC.

The chain is built from TRBV4-1 and TRBJ2-7, with 8 bases aligning to TRBD1. Germline CDR1 and CDR2: MGHRA and YSYEKL. The CDR3 has 16 residues. V lost 3 bases and J lost 2; bases outside the gene matches: 9. The CDR3 DNA reads as TGCGCCAGCAGCCACCGCCGACAGGGGAATACCTACGAGCAGTACTTC. Its translation is CASSHRRQGNTYEQYF.

The chain combines TRBV4-3 with TRBJ1-2; maybe TRBD1 (6 bases). In germline, CDR1 is LGHNA, CDR2 YSLEER. The CDR3 totals 15 residues. The V and J ends lost 3 bases and 3 bases respectively, with 14 bases between them. Here the CDR3 reads CASSQLVTGYYGYTF. The CDR3 DNA reads TGCGCCAGCAGCCAGCTTGTTACAGGGTACTATGGCTACACCTTC.

This rearrangement joins TRBV27 to TRBJ1-1; 7 bases map to TRBD1. V dropped 6 bases and J dropped 3; count of bases not matched to a gene: 4. The CDR3 has 13 amino acids. CDR1 and CDR2 (germline): MNHEY, SMNVEV (reference sequence). The CDR3 DNA sequence: TGTGCCAGCAGGACAGGGCGGTACACTGAAGCTTTCTTT. It encodes CASRTGRYTEAFF.

In this sample, this clone turned up a few times. The chain is built from TRBV6-5 and TRBJ1-1; D uncertain. Germline loops: CDR1 MNHEY, CDR2 SVGAGI. The CDR3 spans 14 residues. Between the trimmed V and J ends, which lost 0 bases and 6 bases, there was a span of 11 bases. CDR3 nucleotide sequence: TGTGCCAGCAGTTACTCGATTACGGAGCCTGAAGCTTTCTTT. It specifies CASSYSITEPEAFF.

This chain joins TRBV20-1 and TRBJ2-1; 7 bases are shared with TRBD1. CDR1 and CDR2 from the germline V gene are DFQATT and SNEGSKA (reference sequence). The trim removed 3 bases at V and 8 bases at J, leaving 1 base unmatched. The CDR3 length is 11 residues. The CDR3 reads CSASDRDEQFF. CDR3 sequence (DNA): TGCAGTGCTAGTGACAGGGATGAGCAGTTCTTC.

This chain uses TRBV5-6 with TRBJ2-7; D not certain. In germline, CDR1 is SGHDT, CDR2 YYEEEE. The length of the CDR3 is 13 residues. Trimming took 0 bases from V and 4 from J, leaving 8 bases between them. CDR3 in DNA: TGTGCCAGCAGCTTGGCAGGCCCTTACGAGCAGTACTTC. Its translation is CASSLAGPYEQYF.

CDR3 bases: TGTGCCAGCGGGTCCTCCAGACTCGTCAATTCACCCCTCCACTTT. It is translated as CASGSSRLVNSPLHF. The chain uses TRBV2 and TRBJ1-6; no reliable D call. V lost 8 bases and J lost 7, with 18 bases in between. The CDR3 extends over 15 amino acids. Germline values: CDR1 SNHLY, CDR2 FYNNEI.

This clone has only one observation. This rearrangement joins TRBV19 to TRBJ2-6; TRBD1 matches 7 bases. The CDR3 covers 16 residues. With V trimmed by 3 bases and J by 2 bases, 4 bases remained unmatched. Germline CDR1 reads LNHDA; CDR2 reads SQIVND (reference sequence). CDR3 DNA: TGTGCCAGTAGTATGTTAGGGGGCGCTGGGGCCAACGTCCTGACTTTC. It encodes CASSMLGGAGANVLTF.

The chain is built from TRBV7-2 and TRBJ2-7; D is undetermined. Germline lookup yields CDR1 SGHTA and CDR2 FQGNSA. This CDR3 contains 13 residues. Trimming took off 0 bases at V and 3 bases at J, with 6 bases between the two ends. As DNA, the CDR3 is TGTGCCAGCAGCTTAGCTCGAGACTACGAGCAGTACTTC. Residues: CASSLARDYEQYF.

The chain recombines TRBV7-3 with TRBJ1-6; 7 bases map to TRBD1. V trimming: 5 bases; J trimming: 8 bases; junction bases outside the gene matches: 9. The CDR3 loop spans 15 amino acids. Per the germline V gene, CDR1 is SGHTA and CDR2 is FQGTGA. CDR3 sequence (DNA): TGTGCCAGCAGCCCCCAGACAGGGATTGATTCACCCCTCCACTTT. Protein: CASSPQTGIDSPLHF. Full variable domain (rest looked up from reference TRBV7-3 and TRBJ1-6): GAGVSQTPSNKVTEKGKYVELRCDPISGHTALYWYRQSLGQGPEFLIYFQGTGAADDSGLPNDRFFAVRPEGSVSTLKIQRTERGDSAVYLCASSPQTGIDSPLHFGNGTRLTVT.

The V and J genes are TRBV11-2 and TRBJ1-4; D not certain. This CDR3 is 14 amino acids long. Germline V gene sequence: CDR1 SGHAT, CDR2 FQNNGV. V dropped 2 bases and J dropped 8 bases, with 12 bases sitting between them. The CDR3 DNA is TGTGCCAGCAGCTTAATTGGGAGACCGGAAAAACTGTTTTTT. Protein sequence: CASSLIGRPEKLFF.

The chain recombines TRBV4-2 with TRBJ1-4; D is unclear. Germline V gives CDR1 LGHNA, CDR2 YNFKEQ. CDR3 length: 15 residues. The V end lost 0 bases, the J end lost 8 bases, and 13 bases lay between the germline ends. The CDR3 reads CASSQEAGRGEKLFF. In nucleotides, the CDR3 is TGTGCCAGCAGCCAAGAGGCGGGCAGAGGGGAAAAACTGTTTTTT.

The rearrangement uses TRBV4-1 and TRBJ2-1; 7 bases match TRBD1. The CDR3 extends over 15 amino acids. V shed 4 bases, J shed 2 bases, and the junction held 5 bases outside the gene matches. In germline, CDR1 is MGHRA, CDR2 YSYEKL. This CDR3 is CASSLDRLTYNEQFF. The CDR3 bases are TGCGCCAGCAGCCTGGACAGGCTGACCTACAATGAGCAGTTCTTC.

This chain joins TRBV7-3 and TRBJ2-1; 7 bases fit TRBD2. This CDR3 spans 13 amino acids. The ends lost 5 bases at V and 7 bases at J; junction bases unmatched: 5. Germline CDR1 is SGHTA and CDR2 is FQGTGA. Here the CDR3 reads CASSPSGANEQFF. CDR3 nucleotide sequence: TGTGCCAGCAGCCCGAGCGGGGCGAATGAGCAGTTCTTC.

V gene TRBV10-3 combines with J gene TRBJ2-7; TRBD1 might be the D (6 bases). CDR1 ENHRY and CDR2 SYGVKD come from the germline V gene. The CDR3 extends over 12 amino acids. V lost 10 bases and J 5 bases, leaving 15 bases between the germline ends. The CDR3 protein is CATQTGGHEQYF. CDR3 coding DNA: TGTGCCACCCAGACTGGGGGCCACGAGCAGTACTTC.